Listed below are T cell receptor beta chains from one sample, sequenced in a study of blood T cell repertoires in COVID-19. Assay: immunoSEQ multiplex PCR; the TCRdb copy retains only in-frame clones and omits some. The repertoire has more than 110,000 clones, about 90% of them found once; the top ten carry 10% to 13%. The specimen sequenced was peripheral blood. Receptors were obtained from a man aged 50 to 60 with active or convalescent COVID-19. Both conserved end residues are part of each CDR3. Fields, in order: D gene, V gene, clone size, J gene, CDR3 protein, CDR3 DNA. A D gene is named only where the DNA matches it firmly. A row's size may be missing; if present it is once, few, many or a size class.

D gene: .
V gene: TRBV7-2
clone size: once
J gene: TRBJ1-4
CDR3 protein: CASSPEPSREKLFF
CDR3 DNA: TGTGCCAGCAGTCCAGAACCCTCTCGTGAAAAACTGTTTTTT

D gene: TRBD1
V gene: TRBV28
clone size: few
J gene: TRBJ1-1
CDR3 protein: CASLTGGFTEAFF
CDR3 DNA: TGTGCCAGCTTGACAGGGGGTTTCACTGAAGCTTTCTTT

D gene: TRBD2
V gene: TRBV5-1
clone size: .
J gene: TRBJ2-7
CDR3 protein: CASSLNLAGVYEQYF
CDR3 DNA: TGCGCCAGCAGCTTAAATCTAGCGGGGGTCTACGAGCAGTACTTC

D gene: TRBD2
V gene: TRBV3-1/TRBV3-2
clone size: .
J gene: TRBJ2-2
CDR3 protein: CASSQDWGGRYTGELFF
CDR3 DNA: TGTGCCAGCAGCCAAGATTGGGGAGGGAGATACACCGGGGAGCTGTTTTTT

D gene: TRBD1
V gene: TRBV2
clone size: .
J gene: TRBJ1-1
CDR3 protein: CASNGDRGYSNTEAFF
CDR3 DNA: TGTGCCAGCAATGGGGACAGGGGATATTCGAACACTGAAGCTTTCTTT

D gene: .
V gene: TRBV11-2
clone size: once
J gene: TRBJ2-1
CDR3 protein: CASSEQESSYNEQFF
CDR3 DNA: TGTGCCAGCAGCGAACAGGAGAGCTCCTACAATGAGCAGTTCTTC

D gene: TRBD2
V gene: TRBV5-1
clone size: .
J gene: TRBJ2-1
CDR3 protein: CASSPLSGGRGTSYNEQFF
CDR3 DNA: TGCGCCAGCAGCCCCCTCAGCGGCGGGAGGGGGACCTCCTACAATGAGCAGTTCTTC

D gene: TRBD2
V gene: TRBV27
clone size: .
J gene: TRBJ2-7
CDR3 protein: CASSLEGGPYEQYF
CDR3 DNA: TGTGCCAGCAGTTTGGAGGGAGGGCCCTACGAGCAGTACTTC

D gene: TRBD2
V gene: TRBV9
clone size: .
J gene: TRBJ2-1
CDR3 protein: CASSVVSLAGGYNEQFF
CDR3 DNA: TGTGCCAGCAGCGTAGTTAGTCTAGCGGGAGGGTACAATGAGCAGTTCTTC

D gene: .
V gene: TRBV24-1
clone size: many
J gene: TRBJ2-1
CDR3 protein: CATSDVRGSYNEQFF
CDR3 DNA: TGTGCCACCAGTGATGTGCGGGGCTCCTACAATGAGCAGTTCTTC

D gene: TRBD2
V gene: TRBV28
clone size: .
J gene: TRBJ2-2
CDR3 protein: CASRLAGGRDGELFF
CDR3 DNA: TGTGCCAGCAGACTAGCGGGAGGCCGGGACGGGGAGCTGTTTTTT

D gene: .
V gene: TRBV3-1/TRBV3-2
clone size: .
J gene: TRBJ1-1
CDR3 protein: CASTAVNTEAFF
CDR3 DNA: TGTGCCAGCACCGCAGTGAACACTGAAGCTTTCTTT

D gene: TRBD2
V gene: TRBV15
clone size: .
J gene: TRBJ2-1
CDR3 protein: CATSTASSGSFNEQFF
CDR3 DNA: TGTGCCACCAGCACAGCCTCTAGCGGGAGTTTCAATGAGCAGTTCTTC

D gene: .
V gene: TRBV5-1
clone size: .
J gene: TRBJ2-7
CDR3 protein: CASSLQTGVAGYEQYF
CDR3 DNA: TGCGCCAGCAGCTTGCAAACGGGAGTGGCTGGCTACGAGCAGTACTTC

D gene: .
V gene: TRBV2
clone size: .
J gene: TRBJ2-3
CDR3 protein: CASSVLGGLSTDTQYF
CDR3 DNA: TGTGCCAGCAGTGTGTTGGGGGGGCTAAGCACAGATACGCAGTATTTT

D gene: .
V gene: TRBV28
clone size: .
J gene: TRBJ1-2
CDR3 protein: CASSGRGYGYTF
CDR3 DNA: TGTGCCAGCAGTGGAAGGGGCTATGGCTACACCTTC

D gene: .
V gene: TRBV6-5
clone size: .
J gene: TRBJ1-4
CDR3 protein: CASFQGRLSGEKLFF
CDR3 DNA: TGTGCCAGCTTTCAGGGAAGGTTAAGTGGCGAAAAACTGTTTTTT

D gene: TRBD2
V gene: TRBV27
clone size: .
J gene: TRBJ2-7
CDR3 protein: CASSALISGLYEQYF
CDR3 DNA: TGTGCCAGCAGCGCCCTGATTAGCGGGCTGTACGAGCAGTACTTC

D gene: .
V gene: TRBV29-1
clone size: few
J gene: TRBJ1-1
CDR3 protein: CSVTGQANTEAFF
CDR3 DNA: TGCAGCGTTACGGGACAAGCAAACACTGAAGCTTTCTTT

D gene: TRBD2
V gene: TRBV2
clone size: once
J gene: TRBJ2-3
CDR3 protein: CASRTSGGTDTQYF
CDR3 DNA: TGTGCCAGCCGGACTAGCGGGGGAACAGATACGCAGTATTTT

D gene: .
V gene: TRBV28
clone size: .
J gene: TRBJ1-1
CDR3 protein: CASTRMGAQAFF
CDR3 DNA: TGTGCCAGCACCAGAATGGGGGCGCAAGCTTTCTTT

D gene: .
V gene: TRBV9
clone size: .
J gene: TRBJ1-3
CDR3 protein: CASSAGIGTGGNTIYF
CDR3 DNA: TGTGCCAGCAGCGCCGGAATCGGGACTGGAGGAAACACCATATATTTT

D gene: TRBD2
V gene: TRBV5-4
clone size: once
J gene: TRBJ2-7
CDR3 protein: CASSQEGLYSYEQYF
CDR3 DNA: TGTGCCAGCAGCCAGGAGGGACTATACTCCTACGAGCAGTACTTC

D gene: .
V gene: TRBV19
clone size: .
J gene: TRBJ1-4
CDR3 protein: CASSIRGEKLFF
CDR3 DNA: TGTGCCAGTAGTATCAGGGGTGAAAAACTGTTTTTT

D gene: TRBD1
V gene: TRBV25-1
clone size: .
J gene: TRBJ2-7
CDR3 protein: CATKTGESYEQYF
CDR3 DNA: TGTGCCACTAAGACAGGGGAATCCTACGAGCAGTACTTC

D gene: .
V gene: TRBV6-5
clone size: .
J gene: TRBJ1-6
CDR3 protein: CASSYQGSGSPLHF
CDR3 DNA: TGTGCCAGCAGTTATCAGGGATCGGGTTCACCCCTCCACTTT

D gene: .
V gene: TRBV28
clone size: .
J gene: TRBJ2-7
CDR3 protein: CASSLFGQQPYEQYF
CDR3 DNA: TGTGCCAGCAGTTTATTCGGACAGCAACCCTACGAGCAGTACTTC

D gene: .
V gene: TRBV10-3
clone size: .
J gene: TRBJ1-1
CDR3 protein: CAISDSSKMNTEAFF
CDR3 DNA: TGTGCCATCAGTGATAGTTCAAAAATGAACACTGAAGCTTTCTTT

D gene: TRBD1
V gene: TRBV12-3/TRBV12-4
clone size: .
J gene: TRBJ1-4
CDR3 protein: CASSRGNNEKLFF
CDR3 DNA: TGTGCCAGCAGCAGGGGGAATAATGAAAAACTGTTTTTT

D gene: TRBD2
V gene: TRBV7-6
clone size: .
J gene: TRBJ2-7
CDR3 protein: CASSLAGTSDSYEQYF
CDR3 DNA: TGTGCCAGCAGCTTAGCCGGGACTAGCGACTCCTACGAGCAGTACTTC

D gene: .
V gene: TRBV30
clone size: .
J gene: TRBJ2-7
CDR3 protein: CAWSGGQINEQYF
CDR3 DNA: TGTGCCTGGAGCGGGGGACAGATAAACGAGCAGTACTTC

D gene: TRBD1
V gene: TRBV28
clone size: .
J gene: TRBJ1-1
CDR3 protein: CASSLLMGQHTEAFF
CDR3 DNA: TGTGCCAGCAGTTTATTAATGGGACAGCACACTGAAGCTTTCTTT

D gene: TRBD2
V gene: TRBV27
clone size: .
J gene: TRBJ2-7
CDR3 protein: CASSKREGQWEQYF
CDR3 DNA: TGTGCCAGCAGCAAGCGGGAGGGCCAGTGGGAGCAGTACTTC

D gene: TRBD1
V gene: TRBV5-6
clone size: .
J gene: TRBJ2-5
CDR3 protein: CASSSTGTGGWETQYF
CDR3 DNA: TGTGCCAGCAGCTCCACCGGGACAGGGGGTTGGGAGACCCAGTACTTC

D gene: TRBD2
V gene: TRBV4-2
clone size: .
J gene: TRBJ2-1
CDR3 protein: CASSQHMSGRAVNEQFF
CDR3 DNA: TGTGCCAGCAGCCAACATATGAGCGGGAGGGCCGTCAATGAGCAGTTCTTC

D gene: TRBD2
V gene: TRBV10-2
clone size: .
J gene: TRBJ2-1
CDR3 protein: CASSDGLASGQFF
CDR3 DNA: TGCGCCAGCAGTGATGGTTTAGCTAGCGGGCAGTTCTTC

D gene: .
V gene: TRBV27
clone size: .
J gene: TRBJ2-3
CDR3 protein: CASSLVSPTDTQYF
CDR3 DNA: TGTGCCAGCAGTTTAGTCTCCCCCACAGATACGCAGTATTTT

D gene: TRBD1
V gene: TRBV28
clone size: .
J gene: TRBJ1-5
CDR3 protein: CASSQGQASQPQHF
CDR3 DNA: TGTGCCAGCAGCCAGGGACAGGCTTCTCAGCCCCAGCATTTT

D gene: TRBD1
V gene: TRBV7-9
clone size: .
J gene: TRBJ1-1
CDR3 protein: CASSLSGQRNTEAFF
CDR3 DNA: TGTGCCAGCAGCCTATCGGGACAGAGGAACACTGAAGCTTTCTTT

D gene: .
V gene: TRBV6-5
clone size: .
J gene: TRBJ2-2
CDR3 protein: CASLGQPNTGELFF
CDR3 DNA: TGTGCCAGCCTCGGACAGCCGAACACCGGGGAGCTGTTTTTT

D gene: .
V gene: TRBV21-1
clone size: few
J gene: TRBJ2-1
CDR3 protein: CASSSIGLAESNEQFF
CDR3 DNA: TGTGCCAGCAGTTCAATAGGACTAGCGGAGAGCAATGAGCAGTTCTTC

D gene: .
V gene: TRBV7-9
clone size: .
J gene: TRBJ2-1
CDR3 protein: CASSSDVVEQFF
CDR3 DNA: TGTGCCAGCAGCAGCGACGTTGTTGAGCAGTTCTTC